The sequence of this T cell receptor (beta chain) was determined in a study of T cells in localized non-small cell lung cancer (dated by TCRdb to the early 2020s). For the wider study: T cell repertoires of 236 early-stage NSCLC patients were analyzed, with tumors being compared against uninvolved tumor-adjacent lungs. The cohort consisted of approximately 220 treatment-naive NSCLC patients whose localized lung tumors had been resected. NSCLC patients had a mean age of roughly 66 years, and 129 were male and over 85 female.

TCR beta CDR3 regions were sequenced from DNA using the immunoSEQ Assay. Concerning the study's data processing: T cell density was computed as TCR beta template counts normalized to usable DNA estimated by amplifying housekeeping genes. The preseqR package was used to estimate richness by extrapolating to 400,000 templates for PBMC samples and to 120,000 templates for tissue samples. Clonality was calculated as one minus Pielou's evenness. Tissue-enriched TCRs were identified through differential abundance testing performed on productive amino-acid clonotypes, with a minimum total count of 5 and an alpha of 0.1. Repertoire overlap between compartments was quantified with the Jaccard Index and Morisita Overlap Index. GLIPH grouped TCR beta CDR3s together with public tetramer-defined viral CDR3s, and a viral motif had to include at least three viral sequences and also show V-gene enrichment. The clones in this table, taken by TCRdb from immuneACCESS, are in-frame only. Not every clone is retained; where verified, under half of the shortfall comes from an unresolved V gene, and the cause of the rest is unknown. That table is the source of V, J and clone size, and D and trimming were worked out from the DNA. Here the sample has tens of thousands of clones; approximately 87% occur a single time. The ten most abundant clones make up 0.9% to 1.4% of the sample.

Paper-wide results and their limitations: Uninvolved tumor-adjacent lung showed the highest T cell clonality, higher than tumor, which suggests more focused antigenic responses in the adjacent lung. Because the study design was exploratory, TCR variables were selected using unadjusted p-values without false-discovery rate correction. Higher T cell density in blood was associated with longer overall survival, whereas higher clonality in adjacent lung was associated with shorter survival. Of the top 100 tumor clones, a median of about 53 were detected in paired uninvolved adjacent lung; over 25 were also among that lung's top 100. Because multi-region sequencing of the tumors was not done, intratumor heterogeneity could not be ruled out.

At diagnosis, peripheral blood, uninvolved tumor-adjacent lung and tumor were collected and were preserved as a mix of fresh-frozen and FFPE material. Blood samples were analyzed as peripheral blood mononuclear cells for TCR repertoire profiling. V is shortened by 7 bases, J by 4 bases, and the region joining them spans 11 bases. CDR1 and CDR2, looked up from the germline V gene (reference sequence), are LNHDA and SQIVND. Spanning cysteine to phenylalanine, the CDR3 consists of 13 amino acids. The CDR3 DNA has 39 bases and is translated from base 1. As concerns this clone: Its specific antigen is unknown. No qualities accompany the bases; no much larger clone lies one base away.

Sequenced material: peripheral blood, taken before any cancer treatment. The source of this sequence is a woman aged 40-75 years with stage I lung adenocarcinoma. Recombination connected TRBV19 to TRBJ1-5, with the D gene too uncertain to name. CDR3 loop: CASTPSQNQPQHF. The nucleotides read TGTGCCAGTACCCCGTCACAGAATCAGCCCCAGCATTTT.